This T cell receptor beta chain was sequenced in a study of T and B cells in COVID-19 patients. In the study overall: COVID-19 patients gave peripheral blood either during active infection or after recovery. Of about 20 active-infection patients, 12 were critically ill with mechanical ventilation or extracorporeal membrane oxygenation.

From blood, about 230-500 ng of genomic DNA served as TRB template. This clonotype was seen at least ten times. TRB rearrangements were amplified by multiplex PCR with BIOMED2 TRB-A/B primers. TCRdb recomputed calls from the multiplex PCR reads with MiXCR, one row per CDR3 protein. The table lists 3,800 or so distinct CDR3 sequences, 25% of them singletons. This sequence originates from a human donor with active COVID-19. Material: blood.

The CDR3 loop is CSAVPRGLRGNTIYF. For the CDR3, the DNA is TGCAGTGCTGTTCCCAGGGGCCTCCGGGGAAACACCATATATTTT. This sequence joins TRBV20-1 and TRBJ1-3; D is perhaps TRBD1 (6 bases). Per the germline V gene, CDR1 is DFQATT and CDR2 is SNEGSKA (reference sequence). Trimming cost V 5 bases and J 4 bases, with 18 bases left between them. This CDR3 region has 15 residues.